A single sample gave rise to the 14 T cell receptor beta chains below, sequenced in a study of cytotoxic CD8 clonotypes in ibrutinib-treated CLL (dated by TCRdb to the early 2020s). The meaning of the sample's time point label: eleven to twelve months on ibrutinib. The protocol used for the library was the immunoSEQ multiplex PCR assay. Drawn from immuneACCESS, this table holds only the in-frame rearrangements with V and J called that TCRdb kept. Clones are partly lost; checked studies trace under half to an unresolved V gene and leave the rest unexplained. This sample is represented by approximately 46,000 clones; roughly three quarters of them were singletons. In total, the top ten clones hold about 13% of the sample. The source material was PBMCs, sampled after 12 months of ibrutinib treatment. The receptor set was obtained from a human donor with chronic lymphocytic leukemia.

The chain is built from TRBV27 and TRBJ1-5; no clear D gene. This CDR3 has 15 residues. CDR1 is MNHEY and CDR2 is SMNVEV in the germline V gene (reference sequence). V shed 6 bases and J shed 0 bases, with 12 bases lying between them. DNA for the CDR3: TGTGCCAGCAGCCGGGCGGGCTATAGCAATCAGCCCCAGCATTTT. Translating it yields CASSRAGYSNQPQHF.

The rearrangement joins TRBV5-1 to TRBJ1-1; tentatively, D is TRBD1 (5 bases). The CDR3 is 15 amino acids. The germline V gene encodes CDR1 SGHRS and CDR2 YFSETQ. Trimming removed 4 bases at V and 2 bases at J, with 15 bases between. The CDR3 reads CASSVTDPTNTEAFF. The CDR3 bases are TGCGCCAGCAGCGTGACAGATCCTACAAACACTGAAGCTTTCTTT.

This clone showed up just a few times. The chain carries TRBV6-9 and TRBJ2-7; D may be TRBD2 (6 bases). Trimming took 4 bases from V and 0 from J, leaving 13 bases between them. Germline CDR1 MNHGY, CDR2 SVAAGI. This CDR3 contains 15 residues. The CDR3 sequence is CASSSTPSVSYEQYF. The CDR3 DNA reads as TGTGCCAGCAGTTCTACTCCTAGCGTCTCCTACGAGCAGTACTTC.

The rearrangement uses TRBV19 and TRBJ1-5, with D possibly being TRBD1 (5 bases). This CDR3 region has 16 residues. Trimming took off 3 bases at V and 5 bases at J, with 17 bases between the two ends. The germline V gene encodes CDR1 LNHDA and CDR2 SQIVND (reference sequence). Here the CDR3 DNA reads TGTGCCAGTAGTATCATCAGGGTAGCGTCGGATCAGCCCCAGCATTTT. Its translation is CASSIIRVASDQPQHF.

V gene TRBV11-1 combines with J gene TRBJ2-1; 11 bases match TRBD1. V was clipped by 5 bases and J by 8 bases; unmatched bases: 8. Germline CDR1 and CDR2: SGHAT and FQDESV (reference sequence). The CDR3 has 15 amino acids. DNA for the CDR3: TGTGCCAGCAGCGATGGACAGGGGGCTAGCGATGAGCAGTTCTTC. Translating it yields CASSDGQGASDEQFF.

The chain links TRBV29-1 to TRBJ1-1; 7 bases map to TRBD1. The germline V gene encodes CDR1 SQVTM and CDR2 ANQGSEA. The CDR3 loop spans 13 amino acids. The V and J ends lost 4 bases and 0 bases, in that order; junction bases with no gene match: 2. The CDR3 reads CSVGQGVNTEAFF. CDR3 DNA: TGCAGCGTTGGACAGGGAGTGAACACTGAAGCTTTCTTT.

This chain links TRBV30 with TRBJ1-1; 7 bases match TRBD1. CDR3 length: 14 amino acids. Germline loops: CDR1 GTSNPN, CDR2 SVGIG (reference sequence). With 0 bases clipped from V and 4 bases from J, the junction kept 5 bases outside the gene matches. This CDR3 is CAWSVSRGATEAFF. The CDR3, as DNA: TGTGCCTGGAGTGTAAGCAGGGGGGCCACTGAAGCTTTCTTT. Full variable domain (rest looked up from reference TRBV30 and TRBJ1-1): SQTIHQWPATLVQPVGSPLSLECTVEGTSNPNLYWYRQAAGRGLQLLFYSVGIGQISSEVPQNLSASRPQDRQFILSSKKLLLSDSGFYLCAWSVSRGATEAFFGQGTRLTVV.

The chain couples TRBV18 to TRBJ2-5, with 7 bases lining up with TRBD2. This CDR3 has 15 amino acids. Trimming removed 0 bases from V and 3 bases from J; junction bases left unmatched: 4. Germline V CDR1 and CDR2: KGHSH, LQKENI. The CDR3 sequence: CASSPPVAGEETQYF. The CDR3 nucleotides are TGTGCCAGCTCACCACCGGTCGCGGGAGAAGAGACCCAGTACTTC.

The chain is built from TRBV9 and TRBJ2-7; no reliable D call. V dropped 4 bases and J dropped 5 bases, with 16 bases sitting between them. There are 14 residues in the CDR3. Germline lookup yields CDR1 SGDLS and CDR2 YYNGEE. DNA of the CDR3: TGTGCCAGCAGCTCAAATCCCGGCCGGGACGAGCAGTACTTC. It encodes CASSSNPGRDEQYF.

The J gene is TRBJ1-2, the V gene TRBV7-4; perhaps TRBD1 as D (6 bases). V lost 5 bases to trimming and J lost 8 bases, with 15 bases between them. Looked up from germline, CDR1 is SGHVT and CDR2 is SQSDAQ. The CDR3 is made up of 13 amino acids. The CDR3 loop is CASSSGQSPGYTF. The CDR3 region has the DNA TGTGCCAGCAGCAGCGGACAGTCGCCCGGCTACACCTTC.

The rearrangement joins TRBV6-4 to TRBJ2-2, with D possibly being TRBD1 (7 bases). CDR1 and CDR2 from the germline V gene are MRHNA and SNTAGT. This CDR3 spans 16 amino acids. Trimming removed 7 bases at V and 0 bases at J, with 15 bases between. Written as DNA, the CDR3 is TGTGCCAGCACCCCCCAGGGGGGCGCGAACACCGGGGAGCTGTTTTTT. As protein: CASTPQGGANTGELFF.

CDR3 bases: TGTGCCAGCAGCTTAGAAGAGGGGCAGTGGAACACTGAAGCTTTCTTT. Translation gives CASSLEEGQWNTEAFF. The rearrangement joins TRBV7-2 to TRBJ1-1, with D possibly TRBD1 on 5 matching bases. The CDR3 has 16 amino acids. V gave up 1 base and J gave up 1 base, with 13 bases separating them. The germline V gene has CDR1 SGHTA and CDR2 FQGNSA.

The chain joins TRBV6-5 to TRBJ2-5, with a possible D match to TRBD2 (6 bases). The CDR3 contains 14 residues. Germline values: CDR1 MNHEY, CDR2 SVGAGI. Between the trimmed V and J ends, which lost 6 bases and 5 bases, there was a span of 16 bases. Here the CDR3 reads CASSRRDSAETQYF. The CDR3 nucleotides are TGTGCCAGCAGCCGCAGGGACTCGGCGGAGACCCAGTACTTC.

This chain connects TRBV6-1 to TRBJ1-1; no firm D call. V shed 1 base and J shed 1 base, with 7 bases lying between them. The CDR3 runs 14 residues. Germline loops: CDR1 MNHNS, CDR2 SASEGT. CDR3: CASSEGRANTEAFF. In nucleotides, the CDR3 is TGTGCCAGCAGTGAAGGACGGGCGAACACTGAAGCTTTCTTT.